This TCR beta chain is drawn from a study of OX40 agonist ivuxolimab in advanced cancers. Whole-study findings and limits: Relative to CD4+ cells, CD8+ T cells on average had more expanded clones. Among the lowest peripheral clonal expansion occurred in 0.1-3.0 mg/kg partial responders. Not determined was the antigen specificity of the expanded peripheral T cells.

Notes on this clone: Antigen: not known.

Per the germline V gene, CDR1 is SGDLS and CDR2 is YYNGEE. The CDR3 length is 14 residues. V shed 3 bases, J shed 4 bases, and the junction held 4 bases outside the gene matches. Libraries were prepared by immunoSEQ multiplex PCR; TCRdb keeps only in-frame clonotypes and omits some of them. This sample yields about 72,000 clones, of which around 89% are seen a single time; under 1.1% belongs to the top ten. Exclusion of a patient followed from autoimmune disease history or systemic immunosuppression. The chain carries TRBV9 and TRBJ1-2; 9 nucleotides line up with TRBD1. The sequencing used CD4+ or CD8+ T cells sorted from blood, collected in a trial of the OX40 agonist ivuxolimab. The TCR comes from an adult with an advanced solid tumor such as melanoma, head and neck, liver or kidney cancer. CDR3 protein: CASSETGGSYGYTF. The CDR3 nucleotides are TGTGCCAGCAGCGAGACAGGGGGGTCCTATGGCTACACCTTC.